The present TCR beta chain was sequenced within a study of cytomegalovirus exposure and HLA in healthy donors. The PCR had 60 Vbeta and 13 Jbeta primers. Produced via immunoSEQ multiplex PCR; TCRdb's table is partial and in-frame only. The data show roughly 110,000 clones, 65% to 75% seen once. To note about this clone: Its antigen is still unknown.

Study-level results: CMV serostatus was the only recorded immune exposure for donors. Another analysis was done later, and it associated 16,951 TCR beta sequences with HLA alleles at 0.05 false discovery rate. Prior analysis indicated that the majority of TCR beta V segments exhibited productivity approximately 87% or approximately 30% of the time.

This CDR3 comprises 15 residues. Germline CDR1 MNHEY, CDR2 SMNVEV (reference sequence). The trim removed 5 bases at V and 6 bases at J, leaving 6 bases unmatched. The receptor comes from a woman aged 40 to 50 in good health and CMV-seropositive. The sequencing sample was made of PBMCs. The chain recombines TRBV27 with TRBJ1-5, with 11 bases identical to TRBD1. CDR3 in DNA: TGTGCCAGCAGTATCGGACAGGGGGCTGGTCAGCCCCAGCATTTT. Its translation: CASSIGQGAGQPQHF.